What follows are 3 T cell receptor beta chains derived from one specimen sequenced in a study of T cell repertoires in aging, cancer and after chemotherapy. TRB rearrangements spanning V, D and J were amplified using mixed TRB-A/B primers. TCRdb ran MiXCR on the multiplex PCR reads and lists one entry per CDR3 protein. The sample has about 17,000 distinct CDR3 sequences, about 50% seen once; the top ten hold roughly a tenth. The template was genomic DNA from peripheral blood, not RNA. The sequenced sample consisted of blood. The receptors come from a human donor in good health.

The V and J genes are TRBV29-1 and TRBJ2-4; 8 bases fit TRBD1. J lost 8 bases, V lost 4 bases, and 7 bases had no gene match. CDR1 is SQVTM and CDR2 is ANQGSEA in the germline V gene. The CDR3 is 13 amino acids. Here the CDR3 reads CSVGEQGVDIQYF. The DNA of the CDR3 is TGCAGCGTTGGAGAACAGGGGGTGGACATTCAGTACTTC.

Judged by abundance, this clonotype is medium-sized (0.01 to 0.1%). This chain uses TRBV29-1 with TRBJ2-1; TRBD2 matches 7 bases. CDR1 SQVTM and CDR2 ANQGSEA come from the germline V gene. V shed 3 bases and J 0 bases; nucleotides not matched to a gene: 2. The CDR3 extends over 14 amino acids. CDR3 bases: TGCAGCGTTGACGGCGGGAGCTCCTACAATGAGCAGTTCTTC. This gives the protein CSVDGGSSYNEQFF.

This chain uses TRBV19 with TRBJ1-5, with 7 bases fitting TRBD1. Unmatched junction bases numbered 13, after V lost 5 bases and J lost 6 bases. The CDR3 is 16 residues long. Per the germline V gene, CDR1 is LNHDA and CDR2 is SQIVND (reference sequence). CDR3 protein: CASSHDRDSLPQPQHF. The CDR3 nucleotides are TGTGCCAGTAGTCATGACCGGGACAGCTTACCTCAGCCCCAGCATTTT.